The T cell receptor beta chain described here comes from a study of T cells in Graves' hyperthyroidism and ophthalmopathy. CDR3 length equals 16 residues. Trimming stripped 2 bases from V and 5 bases from J, with 15 bases between. The germline V gene encodes CDR1 MGHRA and CDR2 YSYEKL. What was amplified from RNA transcripts were TCR beta CDR3 regions. TCR CDR3 regions were first amplified by RT-PCR with HTBI primers. TCRdb reprocessed the multiplex PCR reads via MiXCR and lists one record per CDR3 protein. Here the sample spans under 400,000 distinct CDR3 sequences, roughly 15% being singletons. Sequencing was performed on blood. The TCR comes from a woman aged 60-75 years with Graves' ophthalmopathy. J is TRBJ2-2 and V is TRBV4-1, with D possibly matching TRBD1 (6 bases). CDR3 coding DNA: TGCGCCAGCAGCCAAAGGCAGGGGTGGGAGACCGGGGAGCTGTTTTTT. Encoded protein: CASSQRQGWETGELFF.